This T cell receptor (beta chain) was obtained from a study of type 1 regulatory T cells (dated by TCRdb to about 2021). At the level of the whole study: The study characterized an in vitro protocol that generated a Tr1-enriched, alloantigen-specific CD4 T cell product named T-allo10. T-allo10 was being tested clinically in patients with hematological malignancies who were undergoing allogeneic hematopoietic stem cell transplantation. Overall study outcomes, separate from this receptor: A more restricted TCR repertoire was observed in Tr1 cells than in non-Tr1 cells, and this restriction was interpreted in the study as alloantigen-induced clonal expansion.

Instrument on record: Illumina MiSeq. Starting from the raw public reads, TCRdb applied fastp trimming at Q25, assembled clones with MiXCR and retained in-frame beta chains. Entries that share a CDR3 protein sequence are merged under the most common genes and DNA. In all, the sample holds about 60,000 distinct CDR3 sequences, and approximately 60% of those were seen once. Clones ranked in the top ten supply 1.5% to 2% of the sample. Reading from cysteine to phenylalanine, the CDR3 counts 15 amino acids. Only CDR3 DNA remains: 45 bases, in frame from the first base. V is shortened by 4 bases, J by 5 bases, and the region joining them spans 15 bases. CDR1 and CDR2 (SGHRS, YFSETQ) derive from the germline V gene. In the case of this clonotype: It lacks a known antigen. Base quality data are lacking; no much larger clone is found one base away.

This TCR was recovered from a human donor in good health. The sample comprised cultured non-Tr1 T cells, either the whole culture or a sorted T cell fraction (not recorded which). The meaning of the sample's cell subset or site label: non-Tr1 population from the T-allo10 product. This chain joins TRBV5-1 to TRBJ1-4, with TRBD1 as a weak D call on 6 bases. The nucleotides are TGCGCCAGCAGCCCAACCGGGACACAAAATGAAAAACTGTTTTTT. This is translated as CASSPTGTQNEKLFF.